This T cell receptor (beta chain) was recorded in a study of human T cells and chemical hapten exposure. Time point indicated: patch test 3, about 24 weeks after DPC sensitization. Specified treatment: therapeutic diphenylcyclopropenone sensitization with weekly scalp DPC. The germline V gene has CDR1 SQVTM and CDR2 ANQGSEA. This CDR3 spans 14 amino acids. Germline trimming cut 6 bases from V and 8 bases from J; bases unmatched to any gene: 12. TCRdb independently ran MiXCR on the RACE reads; one entry per CDR3 protein. The top ten hold approximately 10% of the sample, which has some 89,000 distinct CDR3 sequences, around a quarter seen once.

This receptor was obtained from a man aged 40-49 years with alopecia areata. Some clones in this sample may be carry-over from other donors' samples. The input for sequencing was whole blood, taken in connection with sensitization to the hapten diphenylcyclopropenone (DPC). The chain uses TRBV29-1 and TRBJ2-1; 8 bases map to TRBD2. In nucleotides, the CDR3 is TGCAGCGTCTCCCAGGCGGGAGGTGGGGATGAGCAGTTCTTC. Its protein is CSVSQAGGGDEQFF.